These 14 T cell receptor beta chains originate from one sample sequenced in a study of patients and donors after allogeneic stem cell transplantation. TCRdb called the RT-PCR reads again in MiXCR, with one record for every CDR3 protein. The sample has more than 850,000 distinct CDR3 sequences; under 20% are singletons. The sequenced sample was blood, either unsorted or a sorted T cell fraction (not recorded which). The receptor set was obtained from a human donor who was either an allogeneic HSCT recipient or a stem cell or donor lymphocyte infusion donor (not recorded which). It is not recorded whose cells these are; they may come from a transplant donor.

V usage is TRBV21-1 and J usage is TRBJ2-7; the D segment call TRBD1 is taken from the table without a DNA check. TRBV21-1 represents a pseudogene. This CDR3 has 16 residues. The CDR3 here is CASSSPQKGDRYEQYF. Written as DNA, the CDR3 is TGTGCCAGCAGCTCACCCCAAAAAGGGGACCGCTACGAGCAGTACTTC.

This clonotype was recorded a few times. The gene calls are TRBV4-2 and TRBJ2-7; D is tentatively TRBD1 or TRBD2 (6 bases each). Germline V gene lookup returns CDR1 LGHNA and CDR2 YNFKEQ. V was clipped by 5 bases and J by 7 bases, with 18 bases between them. The CDR3 has 14 residues. CDR3 loop: CASSAGGGVREQYF. The CDR3 DNA sequence: TGTGCCAGCAGCGCCGGAGGGGGAGTGAGAGAGCAGTACTTC.

The chain couples TRBV5-1 to TRBJ2-7, with unresolved D. In germline, CDR1 is SGHRS, CDR2 YFSETQ. The CDR3 totals 14 residues. Trimming left V 0 bases short and J 6 bases short, with 13 bases between. The CDR3 nucleotides are TGCGCCAGCAGCTTGGAGCCTCGGGCATCCGAGCAGTACTTC. Translation gives CASSLEPRASEQYF.

This clonotype was seen only a few times. CDR3 protein: CASSQDLGARGYTF. The CDR3 coding sequence is TGTGCCAGCAGCCAAGATCTGGGGGCGCGAGGCTACACCTTC. The rearrangement links TRBV3-1 to TRBJ1-2, with D maybe TRBD1 (6 bases). This CDR3 spans 14 amino acids. CDR1 is LGHDT and CDR2 is YNNKEL in the germline V gene (reference sequence). V was clipped by 0 bases and J by 8 bases, with 13 bases between them.

The gene calls are TRBV6-2 or TRBV6-3 and TRBJ2-3; TRBD2 matches 9 bases. Losses at the gene ends were 6 bases for V and 2 bases for J; bases not matched to a gene: 3. The CDR3 has 14 amino acids. The V gene's germline CDR1 is MNHEY and CDR2 SVGEGT. The CDR3 loop is CASRPGLATDTQYF. CDR3 coding DNA: TGTGCCAGCAGGCCGGGACTAGCCACAGATACGCAGTATTTT.

There are a few counts of this clonotype. V and J are TRBV27 and TRBJ1-3; 8 bases are shared with TRBD1. J gave up 0 bases and V 6 bases, and 10 bases lay outside the gene matches. The CDR3 extends over 17 amino acids. The V gene's germline CDR1 is MNHEY and CDR2 SMNVEV (reference sequence). The CDR3 is CASSRTGQGSSGNTIYF. The DNA for the CDR3 is TGTGCCAGCAGCCGCACAGGACAGGGATCCTCTGGAAACACCATATATTTT.

The rearrangement links TRBV24-1 to TRBJ2-7; D perhaps matches TRBD1 (6 bases). Trimming stripped 3 bases from V and 6 bases from J, with 20 bases between. The CDR3 runs to 16 residues. Germline CDR1 is KGHDR and CDR2 is SFDVKD. CDR3 in DNA: TGTGCCACCAGTGATCCCCGCCAGGGGTTCTGCGCCGAGCAGTACTTC. Protein product: CATSDPRQGFCAEQYF.

This clonotype was observed a few times. V gene TRBV7-9 combines with J gene TRBJ1-5; 7 positions match TRBD1. Germline V CDR1 and CDR2: SEHNR, FQNEAQ (reference sequence). The CDR3 length is 15 residues. The V and J ends lost 4 bases and 3 bases, in that order; junction bases with no gene match: 6. CDR3 bases: TGTGCCAGCAGCTACCAGGGGGTCTCCAATCAGCCCCAGCATTTT. Amino acid sequence: CASSYQGVSNQPQHF. Full variable domain (outside the CDR3, taken from reference TRBV7-9 and TRBJ1-5): DTGVSQNPRHKITKRGQNVTFRCDPISEHNRLYWYRQTLGQGPEFLTYFQNEAQLEKSRLLSDRFSAERPKGSFSTLEIQRTEQGDSAMYLCASSYQGVSNQPQHFGDGTRLSIL.

This clonotype occurred many times. The V gene is TRBV12-3 or TRBV12-4, the J gene TRBJ2-1, with 8 nucleotides matching TRBD1. With 5 bases clipped from V and 8 bases from J, the junction kept 5 bases outside the gene matches. The CDR3 has 13 amino acids. The CDR3 sequence is CASSLRGPDEQFF. In nucleotides, the CDR3 is TGTGCCAGCAGTCTCAGGGGGCCTGATGAGCAGTTCTTC.

V gene TRBV9 combines with J gene TRBJ1-5; D ambiguous. V was pared by 4 bases and J by 6 bases, with 26 bases between. Germline V gene sequence: CDR1 SGDLS, CDR2 YYNGEE. The CDR3 is 18 amino acids. The CDR3 loop reads CASSSLPPDLRILQPQHF. Written as DNA, the CDR3 is TGTGCCAGCAGCTCCCTCCCCCCGGACCTAAGGATTCTTCAGCCCCAGCATTTT.

The chain has TRBV6-1 and TRBJ1-1; the D is unclear. Germline values: CDR1 MNHNS, CDR2 SASEGT. Trimming removed 2 bases from V and 0 bases from J, with 22 bases in between. CDR3 size: 19 residues. This chain's CDR3 is CASSEWGGGRTYLNTEAFF. As DNA, the CDR3 is TGTGCCAGCAGTGAATGGGGAGGAGGACGGACCTACTTGAACACTGAAGCTTTCTTT.

The chain links TRBV20-1 to TRBJ2-7; D is uncertain. Trimming pared 4 bases from V and 2 bases from J, leaving 15 bases between. CDR3 length equals 14 residues. Germline loops: CDR1 DFQATT, CDR2 SNEGSKA (reference sequence). This CDR3 reads CSAIKPNLPYEQYF. The CDR3 coding sequence is TGCAGTGCTATCAAGCCTAACCTCCCCTACGAGCAGTACTTC.

The CDR3 region has the DNA TGCAGTGCTAGAGTCACGGGGCGCGGAATCTACGAGCAGTACTTC. It yields the protein CSARVTGRGIYEQYF. The rearrangement uses TRBV20-1 and TRBJ2-7; TRBD1 or TRBD2 may be the D gene (5 bases each). The ends were cut back, 1 base at V and 3 bases at J, with 16 bases in the middle. The CDR3 contains 15 residues. CDR1 is DFQATT and CDR2 is SNEGSKA in the germline V gene (reference sequence).

The chain couples TRBV20-1 to TRBJ2-1, with D possibly being TRBD1 (6 bases). Germline assignment: CDR1 DFQATT and CDR2 SNEGSKA (reference sequence). This CDR3 comprises 17 residues. V lost 1 base and J lost 2, with 18 bases in between. The CDR3 reads CSARGHRGTQAYNEQFF. In nucleotides, the CDR3 is TGCAGTGCTAGAGGACATAGGGGGACACAAGCCTACAATGAGCAGTTCTTC.